One sample yielded the 20 T cell receptor beta chains listed below, sequenced in a study of blood T cell repertoires in COVID-19. TCRdb's copy holds only in-frame clones and misses some; the assay was immunoSEQ multiplex PCR. This sample has some 170,000 clones, with more than 75% found just once. Sequencing was performed on PBMCs or T cells enriched from blood (not recorded which). The receptors shown here come from a woman between 45 and 65 years old who had recovered from COVID-19.

This clone came up a few times. This chain connects TRBV5-5 to TRBJ2-1; 8 positions agree with TRBD2. V trimming: 3 bases; J trimming: 0 bases; junction bases outside the gene matches: 5. Germline V lookup: CDR1 SGHKS, CDR2 YYEKEE (reference sequence). This CDR3 spans 16 amino acids. The DNA for the CDR3 is TGTGCCAGCAGCTCCCTTAGCGGGGCCTCCTACAATGAGCAGTTCTTC. This sequence encodes CASSSLSGASYNEQFF.

The sample holds a few counts of this clone. The chain uses TRBV7-2 and TRBJ2-1, with TRBD2 identical over 8 bases. Germline values: CDR1 SGHTA, CDR2 FQGNSA. Trimming took 5 bases from V and 6 from J; bases not matched to a gene: 21. The CDR3 extends over 19 amino acids. CDR3: CASSGLLGILAGTPNEQFF. In DNA form, the CDR3 reads TGTGCCAGCAGCGGATTATTAGGGATTCTAGCGGGCACGCCCAATGAGCAGTTCTTC.

The rearrangement uses TRBV4-2 and TRBJ2-1, with 7 bases lining up with TRBD2. Germline assignment: CDR1 LGHNA and CDR2 YNFKEQ. CDR3 size: 17 residues. J lost 2 bases, V lost 0 bases, and 7 bases had no gene match. The CDR3 region is CASSQDMLAGAYNEQFF. CDR3 DNA: TGTGCCAGCAGCCAAGATATGCTGGCGGGAGCCTACAATGAGCAGTTCTTC.

For the CDR3, the DNA is TGTGCCACCAGCAGAGATCCGACAGGGAGGGAGACCCAGTACTTC. This gives the protein CATSRDPTGRETQYF. This chain links TRBV15 with TRBJ2-5; tentative D call: TRBD1 (7 bases). Trimming left V 0 bases short and J 5 bases short, with 13 bases between. Germline assignment: CDR1 LNHNV and CDR2 YYDKDF (reference sequence). This CDR3 comprises 15 residues.

The chain recombines TRBV28 with TRBJ2-7, with a weak D call TRBD1 (6 bases). V lost 6 bases, J lost 1 base, and 16 bases lay in between. Germline V gene lookup returns CDR1 MDHEN and CDR2 SYDVKM. The CDR3 loop spans 15 amino acids. CDR3 sequence: CASSYTGLGSYEQYF. The CDR3 coding sequence is TGTGCCAGCAGCTACACAGGGTTGGGATCCTACGAGCAGTACTTC.

The chain uses TRBV6-5 and TRBJ1-1; D is uncertain. Germline CDR1 reads MNHEY; CDR2 reads SVGAGI. V dropped 10 bases and J dropped 0 bases, with 12 bases sitting between them. The CDR3 contains 13 residues. The CDR3 coding sequence is TGTGCCAACACGGCGGGATTGAACACTGAAGCTTTCTTT. Protein product: CANTAGLNTEAFF.

The sample holds a few counts of this clone. The chain joins TRBV9 to TRBJ2-7; 8 nucleotides agree with TRBD2. The CDR3 totals 14 residues. The germline CDR1 and CDR2 sequences are SGDLS and YYNGEE. J gave up 4 bases and V 2 bases, and 5 bases lay outside the gene matches. CDR3 sequence reads: CASSVSAGVYEQYF. The DNA for the CDR3 is TGTGCCAGCAGCGTCTCAGCGGGAGTATACGAGCAGTACTTC.

The rearrangement links TRBV19 to TRBJ2-7, with no clear D. Per the germline V gene, CDR1 is LNHDA and CDR2 is SQIVND (reference sequence). The length of the CDR3 is 14 residues. V gave up 3 bases and J gave up 6 bases, with 15 bases separating them. CDR3 DNA: TGTGCCAGTAGTATTACATTCGCTCGAGGCGAGCAGTACTTC. Its translation is CASSITFARGEQYF.

A few counts support this clone. This chain joins TRBV10-3 and TRBJ2-1, with D perhaps TRBD2 (6 bases). The length of the CDR3 is 14 residues. Germline V gene lookup returns CDR1 ENHRY and CDR2 SYGVKD. Trimming pared 6 bases from V and 4 bases from J, leaving 13 bases between. CDR3 nucleotides: TGTGCCATCAGGCGGGACGGCCTTTACAATGAGCAGTTCTTC. Encoded protein: CAIRRDGLYNEQFF.

The V gene is TRBV18, the J gene TRBJ1-5; D gene uncertain. Trimming took 1 base from V and 7 from J, leaving 8 bases between them. Germline V gene lookup returns CDR1 KGHSH and CDR2 LQKENI. This CDR3 is built from 13 residues. CDR3 DNA: TGTGCCAGCTCACCACGAGACAACCAGCCCCAGCATTTT. Amino acid sequence: CASSPRDNQPQHF.

This rearrangement joins TRBV4-1 to TRBJ2-7; TRBD2 matches 15 bases. Per the germline V gene, CDR1 is MGHRA and CDR2 is YSYEKL. J lost 2 bases, V lost 2 bases, and 10 bases had no gene match. This CDR3 spans 19 amino acids. This CDR3 is CASSQRPGLAGGYPYEQYF. CDR3 sequence (DNA): TGCGCCAGCAGCCAACGGCCGGGACTAGCGGGAGGATATCCCTACGAGCAGTACTTC.

There are many counts of this clone. V gene TRBV7-2 combines with J gene TRBJ2-7; tentative D call: TRBD2 (5 bases). Looked up from germline, CDR1 is SGHTA and CDR2 is FQGNSA. V was clipped by 1 base and J by 7 bases, with 11 bases between them. The CDR3 is 13 residues long. The CDR3 region is CASSLDPTREQYF. The DNA for the CDR3 is TGTGCCAGCAGCTTAGACCCCACTAGAGAGCAGTACTTC.

This clone was detected only a few times. V gene TRBV28 combines with J gene TRBJ1-1; 7 nucleotides agree with TRBD1. The trim removed 8 bases at V and 2 bases at J, leaving 8 bases unmatched. Germline CDR1 reads MDHEN; CDR2 reads SYDVKM. The CDR3 loop spans 14 amino acids. CDR3: CASGTGTANTEAFF. As DNA, the CDR3 is TGTGCCAGCGGTACCGGGACAGCAAACACTGAAGCTTTCTTT.

This sequence joins TRBV5-1 and TRBJ1-4; weak D call: TRBD1 (6 bases). Germline-derived CDR1 and CDR2 are SGHRS and YFSETQ. CDR3 size: 16 residues. V lost 0 bases to trimming and J lost 8 bases, with 17 bases between them. CDR3 residues: CASSLGRAGAREKLFF. As DNA, the CDR3 is TGCGCCAGCAGCTTGGGCCGCGCAGGGGCAAGGGAAAAACTGTTTTTT.

V and J are TRBV24-1 and TRBJ1-2; 8 bases fit TRBD1. The CDR3 totals 14 residues. J gave up 5 bases and V 3 bases, and 4 bases lay outside the gene matches. Germline assignment: CDR1 KGHDR and CDR2 SFDVKD. The CDR3 sequence is CATSDQRQGYGYTF. DNA for the CDR3: TGTGCCACCAGTGATCAGCGACAGGGGTATGGCTACACCTTC.

The gene calls are TRBV10-2 and TRBJ1-3; 8 bases are shared with TRBD1. The CDR3 runs to 17 residues. Germline lookup yields CDR1 WSHSY and CDR2 SAAADI. Trimming took 4 bases from V and 0 from J; bases not matched to a gene: 8. The CDR3 DNA is TGCGCCAGCAGTGGGACAGGGCTTCGGGTCTCTGGAAACACCATATATTTT. The encoded protein is CASSGTGLRVSGNTIYF.

This clone was detected only once. The chain links TRBV4-2 to TRBJ2-1; 8 bases agree with TRBD1. This CDR3 contains 15 residues. Germline V gene data show CDR1 as LGHNA and CDR2 as YNFKEQ. After removal of 4 bases from V and 6 bases from J, the junction contained 8 bases not matched to a gene. This chain's CDR3 is CASSRPTTGGNEQFF. For the CDR3, the DNA is TGTGCCAGCAGCCGTCCCACAACAGGGGGCAATGAGCAGTTCTTC.

The rearrangement joins TRBV6-5 to TRBJ2-7; D remains unclear. The CDR3 extends over 14 amino acids. Trimming left V 8 bases short and J 0 bases short, with 14 bases between. Looked up from germline, CDR1 is MNHEY and CDR2 is SVGAGI. CDR3 loop: CASAQGRSSYEQYF. The CDR3 nucleotides read TGTGCCAGCGCACAAGGAAGGAGCTCCTACGAGCAGTACTTC.

In the case of this clone: This sample also contains other DNA sequences that code for the same CDR3. The chain couples TRBV5-1 to TRBJ1-4; 9 nucleotides align to TRBD1. This CDR3 contains 13 residues. Per germline, CDR1 SGHRS and CDR2 YFSETQ. The trim removed 4 bases at V and 6 bases at J, leaving 1 base unmatched. Here the CDR3 reads CASSRTGDEKLFF. The CDR3 bases are TGCGCCAGCAGCCGGACAGGGGATGAAAAACTGTTTTTT.

The rearrangement uses TRBV18 and TRBJ2-7, with D perhaps TRBD2 (6 bases). Germline CDR1 reads KGHSH; CDR2 reads LQKENI. V shed 2 bases and J shed 3 bases, with 14 bases lying between them. This CDR3 has 15 residues. This CDR3 reads CASSPSGTGGYEQYF. CDR3 DNA sequence: TGTGCCAGCTCACCATCCGGGACTGGGGGCTACGAGCAGTACTTC.